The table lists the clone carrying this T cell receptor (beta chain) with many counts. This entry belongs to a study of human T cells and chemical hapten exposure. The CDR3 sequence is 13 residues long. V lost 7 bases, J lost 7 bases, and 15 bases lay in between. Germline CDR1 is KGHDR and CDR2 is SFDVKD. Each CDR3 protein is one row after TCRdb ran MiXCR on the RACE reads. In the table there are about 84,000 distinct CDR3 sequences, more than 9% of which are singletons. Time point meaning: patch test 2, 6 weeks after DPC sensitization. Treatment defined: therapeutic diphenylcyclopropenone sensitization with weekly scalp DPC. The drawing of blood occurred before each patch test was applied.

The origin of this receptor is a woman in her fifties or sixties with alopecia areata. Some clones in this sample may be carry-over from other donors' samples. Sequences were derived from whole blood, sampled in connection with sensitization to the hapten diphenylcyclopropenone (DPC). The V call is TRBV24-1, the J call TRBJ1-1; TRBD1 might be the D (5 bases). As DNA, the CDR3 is TGTGCCACCAGATCCTTTCGTACAGGTGAAGCTTTCTTT. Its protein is CATRSFRTGEAFF.